A selection of T cell receptor beta chains follows, all from one sample in a study of blood T cell repertoires in COVID-19. This table comes from immunoSEQ multiplex PCR, and its TCRdb copy is limited to in-frame clones, with some not included. The sample gives 230,000 or so clones, approximately 82% of which show up once; 1.4% is in the top ten. What was sequenced was peripheral blood. Source of these receptors: a woman between 40 and 50 years old who had recovered from COVID-19. Each CDR3 is given without its conserved first and last residue.

CDR3 protein: ASSQQRGGLTEAF; V gene: TRBV5-1; J gene: TRBJ1-1
CDR3 protein: ASSQVQGEQY; V gene: TRBV3-1/TRBV3-2; J gene: TRBJ2-7
CDR3 protein: ASSRRVNEKLF; V gene: TRBV28; J gene: TRBJ1-4
CDR3 protein: ASRPTDPNTEAF; V gene: TRBV6-6; J gene: TRBJ1-1
CDR3 protein: ASSQATLRGYT; V gene: TRBV3-1/TRBV3-2; J gene: TRBJ1-2
CDR3 protein: ASSQDPAGTQY; V gene: TRBV14; J gene: TRBJ2-3
CDR3 protein: ASSQDFNFGNEQY; V gene: TRBV4-2; J gene: TRBJ2-7
CDR3 protein: ASSLWEESEAF; V gene: TRBV27; J gene: TRBJ1-1
CDR3 protein: AISEAGEDTQY; V gene: TRBV10-3; J gene: TRBJ2-3
CDR3 protein: ASSKTGGTEAF; V gene: TRBV19; J gene: TRBJ1-1
CDR3 protein: ASSLDDRGLVAF; V gene: TRBV7-2; J gene: TRBJ1-1
CDR3 protein: ASSSTVSNEKLF; V gene: TRBV7-2; J gene: TRBJ1-4
CDR3 protein: ASSSPLASETQY; V gene: TRBV5-4; J gene: TRBJ2-5
CDR3 protein: ASSVRGQGPDTQY; V gene: TRBV9; J gene: TRBJ2-3
CDR3 protein: ASTRDSHNQPQH; V gene: TRBV28; J gene: TRBJ1-5
CDR3 protein: ASSHSSGNQPQH; V gene: TRBV28; J gene: TRBJ1-5
CDR3 protein: ASSSAGVAKNIQY; V gene: TRBV7-2; J gene: TRBJ2-4
CDR3 protein: ASSYTENQPQH; V gene: TRBV6-2/TRBV6-3; J gene: TRBJ1-5
CDR3 protein: ASSLRPGEKLF; V gene: TRBV5-1; J gene: TRBJ1-4
CDR3 protein: ASSLAASSHGYT; V gene: TRBV5-1; J gene: TRBJ1-2
CDR3 protein: ATSDLKTSRTDTQY; V gene: TRBV24-1; J gene: TRBJ2-3
CDR3 protein: ASSQGRTVGYEQY; V gene: TRBV4-3; J gene: TRBJ2-7
CDR3 protein: ASSYLEGSEAF; V gene: TRBV9; J gene: TRBJ1-1
CDR3 protein: ASSFLATGELF; V gene: TRBV12-3/TRBV12-4; J gene: TRBJ2-2
CDR3 protein: ATRGTVGYEQY; V gene: TRBV24-1; J gene: TRBJ2-7
CDR3 protein: SVGLTQNTEAF; V gene: TRBV29-1; J gene: TRBJ1-1
CDR3 protein: ATSDANRGDQPQH; V gene: TRBV24-1; J gene: TRBJ1-5
CDR3 protein: ASSLDGSQPQH; V gene: TRBV7-9; J gene: TRBJ1-5
CDR3 protein: ASRSNRDRVYEQY; V gene: TRBV6-6; J gene: TRBJ2-7